The 5 T cell receptor beta chains below were found in one sample sequenced in a study of type 1 and type 2 diabetes patients. Genomic DNA was the PCR template. A primer set of 30 forward and 13 reverse primers amplified the CDR3. In TCRdb, the multiplex PCR reads were re-called with MiXCR into one record per CDR3 protein. The sample lists under 300,000 distinct CDR3 sequences, more than 45% occurring once. Sequencing was done on a sample of peripheral blood mononuclear cells (PBMCs). These receptors were taken from a man aged 18 to 30 with type 2 diabetes.

This chain uses TRBV20-1 with TRBJ2-5; TRBD1 matches at 10 bases. The trim removed 3 bases at V and 3 bases at J, leaving 1 base unmatched. CDR1 and CDR2 (germline): DFQATT, SNEGSKA (reference sequence). CDR3 length: 13 amino acids. The CDR3 region has the DNA TGCAGTGCTAGGACAGGGGGCAAAGAGACCCAGTACTTC. Its protein is CSARTGGKETQYF.

This chain uses TRBV19 with TRBJ1-1; D is undetermined. Germline V lookup: CDR1 LNHDA, CDR2 SQIVND (reference sequence). Trimming removed 3 bases at V and 6 bases at J, with 11 bases between. This CDR3 comprises 13 residues. CDR3 DNA sequence: TGTGCCAGTAGTATTTGGTCAGCCCCTGAAGCTTTCTTT. It is translated as CASSIWSAPEAFF.

The sample holds many counts of this clonotype. The rearrangement joins TRBV2 to TRBJ2-5; weak D call: TRBD1 (5 bases). The CDR3 runs 14 residues. V lost 2 bases, J lost 4 bases, and 11 bases lay in between. In germline, CDR1 is SNHLY, CDR2 FYNNEI. DNA for the CDR3: TGTGCCAGCAGTGAACAGGGTATGGGAGAGACCCAGTACTTC. Translated: CASSEQGMGETQYF.

This rearrangement joins TRBV7-6 to TRBJ1-2; TRBD1 agrees at 10 bases. CDR1 is SGHVS and CDR2 is FNYEAQ in the germline V gene. The CDR3 sequence is 14 residues long. V lost 4 bases, J lost 8 bases, and 7 bases stayed unmatched. The CDR3: CASSSTGGADGYTF. In nucleotides, the CDR3 is TGTGCCAGCAGCTCGACAGGGGGCGCGGACGGCTACACCTTC. Variable domain in full (rest from reference TRBV7-6 and TRBJ1-2): GAGVSQSPRYKVTKRGQDVALRCDPISGHVSLYWYRQALGQGPEFLTYFNYEAQQDKSGLPNDRFSAERPEGSISTLTIQRTEQRDSAMYRCASSSTGGADGYTFGSGTRLTVV.

The genes are TRBV19 and TRBJ1-1, with D possibly TRBD1 on 5 matching bases. The germline V gene encodes CDR1 LNHDA and CDR2 SQIVND (reference sequence). V was clipped by 8 bases and J by 6 bases, with 16 bases between them. The CDR3 has 13 residues. CDR3 amino acids: CASQLKGVPEAFF. The CDR3 coding sequence is TGTGCCAGTCAATTAAAAGGGGTACCTGAAGCTTTCTTT.